A selection of T cell receptor beta chains follows, all from one sample in a study of blood T cells in healthy people across ages. MiXCR, applied by TCRdb to the 5' RACE reads, yields one record per CDR3 protein. Of around 650,000 distinct CDR3 sequences listed, 32% were seen once; the top ten hold 15% to 19%. Specimen: blood. The receptors here all came from a woman of 80 years or more in good health. Each CDR3 is given with its conserved first and last residue.

>TRBJ1-5|TRBV6-5
CASSPTSGTRSLPQHF
>TRBJ2-3|TRBV20-1
CSANRLAMGPDTQYF
>TRBJ1-2|TRBV3-1
CASSPRGGFGYTF
>TRBJ2-1|TRBV19
CASSMQRSNNEQFF
>TRBJ2-1|TRBV6-2/TRBV6-3
CASSSQTNPPGNEQFF
>TRBJ1-6|TRBV20-1
CSATDNLNSPLHF
>TRBJ2-1|TRBV30
CAWRGNEQFF
>TRBJ2-3|TRBV28
CASSFSEGPSTDTQYF
>TRBJ1-4|TRBV6-5
CASSGSLGEKLFF
>TRBJ2-3|TRBV28
CASSSPRRSSTDTQYF
>TRBJ2-6|TRBV24-1
CATSDPDPGTANSGANVLTF
>TRBJ2-1|TRBV5-1
CANSLGSSSYNEQFF
>TRBJ1-1|TRBV7-2
CASSSQQGATVAFF
>TRBJ1-5|TRBV28
CASTLNRVDQPRHF
>TRBJ2-1|TRBV20-1
CGALPGLAGGQDEQFF
>TRBJ1-1|TRBV18
CASSRQATRTEAFF
>TRBJ1-1|TRBV29-1
CSVGEGQGEAFF
>TRBJ2-7|TRBV29-1
CSGGTSGGPGEQYF
>TRBJ2-2|TRBV21-1
CASSKALRDKLGELFF
>TRBJ2-7|TRBV20-1
CSAADGPAYEQYF
>TRBJ1-4|TRBV12-3/TRBV12-4
CASSLSQGSNEKLFF
>TRBJ1-2|TRBV5-5
CASSLRAGDGYTF
>TRBJ2-1|TRBV4-1
CASSQAGLAGGYNEQFF
>TRBJ2-6|TRBV24-1
CATSDPTRSSGANVLTF
>TRBJ2-2|TRBV18
CANSPQTGNTGELFF
>TRBJ2-1|TRBV20-1
CSASSQRTSGRANEQFF
>TRBJ2-1|TRBV5-1
CASRITSGDYNEQFF
>TRBJ2-2|TRBV29-1
CSVGTSGRFGTGERFF
>TRBJ2-1|TRBV20-1
CSARREASYNEQFF
>TRBJ2-5|TRBV6-1
CASSDSNRKETQYF
>TRBJ2-7|TRBV29-1
CSGGAGTDPQEQYF
>TRBJ1-1|TRBV9
CASSPRQRLNTEAFF
>TRBJ1-5|TRBV20-1
CSASQGGNQPQHF